The entry that follows covers one TCR beta chain sequence. The record originates from a study of OX40 agonist ivuxolimab in advanced cancers. Study overall: The drug used for patients, ivuxolimab, was an agonistic anti-OX40 (CD134) antibody.

Germline V gene sequence: CDR1 MDHEN, CDR2 SYDVKM. The V and J ends lost 5 bases and 4 bases respectively, with 15 bases between them. The CDR3 totals 15 residues. Sequenced by immunoSEQ multiplex PCR; TCRdb stores in-frame clones only, minus some. The sample contains approximately 58,000 clones, about 85% of which appear only once. Sequenced here: CD4+ or CD8+ T cells sorted from blood, sampled in a trial of the OX40 agonist ivuxolimab. The chain uses TRBV28 and TRBJ2-1; D may be TRBD1 or TRBD2 (7 bases each). This sequence originates from an adult with an advanced solid tumor such as melanoma, head and neck, liver or kidney cancer. Here the CDR3 DNA reads TGTGCCAGCAGTGAAAACAGGGGACTATACAATGAGCAGTTCTTC. This sequence encodes CASSENRGLYNEQFF.